These 29 T cell receptor beta chains were all obtained from the same sample, sequenced in a study of shared clonotypes between healthy human individuals. Using immunoSEQ multiplex PCR, the repertoire was profiled, and TCRdb retains in-frame clones only, with some absent. Of 450,000 to 600,000 clones in the sample, 79% are singletons; the top ten hold 10% to 15%. The sequencing sample was made of PBMCs. These receptors all stem from a woman between 35 and 50 years old in good health. Some clones in this sample may be carry-over from other donors' samples.

The chain combines TRBV27 with TRBJ1-6, with D possibly being TRBD1 (6 bases). V was pared by 6 bases and J by 5 bases, with 14 bases between. CDR3 length: 15 amino acids. Germline V gene data show CDR1 as MNHEY and CDR2 as SMNVEV (reference sequence). CDR3 amino acids: CASRPQGHNNSPLHF. The DNA for the CDR3 is TGTGCCAGCAGACCCCAGGGACACAATAATTCACCCCTCCACTTT.

The V call is TRBV28, the J call TRBJ2-2; D unresolved. The germline V gene encodes CDR1 MDHEN and CDR2 SYDVKM. The CDR3 contains 13 residues. Deletions cut 4 bases from V and 5 bases from J, with 8 bases between. The CDR3 bases are TGTGCCAGCAGTTGGGCTAGAACCGGGGAGCTGTTTTTT. This translates into CASSWARTGELFF.

The rearrangement uses TRBV27 and TRBJ1-1; a possible D gene is TRBD1 (5 bases). The CDR3 loop spans 14 amino acids. With 7 bases removed from V and 3 bases from J, the gap between germline ends came to 15 bases. Germline V CDR1 and CDR2: MNHEY, SMNVEV (reference sequence). The CDR3 here is CASTLWAGHTEAFF. For the CDR3, the DNA is TGTGCCAGCACACTCTGGGCGGGGCACACTGAAGCTTTCTTT.

This clone was observed once. The chain carries TRBV15 and TRBJ2-1; 7 bases map to TRBD2. From germline, CDR1 is LNHNV and CDR2 YYDKDF (reference sequence). The J segment lost 0 bases and the V segment lost 1 base, leaving 3 bases of the junction unmatched. The CDR3 is made up of 16 amino acids. The CDR3 region has the DNA TGTGCCACCAGCAGAGGCGGGGGTAGCTCCTACAATGAGCAGTTCTTC. This gives the protein CATSRGGGSSYNEQFF.

The chain employs TRBV19 and TRBJ2-1, with TRBD2 matching over 9 bases. Germline CDR1 LNHDA, CDR2 SQIVND (reference sequence). This CDR3 is 16 amino acids long. The trim removed 0 bases at V and 2 bases at J, leaving 2 bases unmatched. CDR3: CASSIDPSGTYNEQFF. In nucleotides, the CDR3 is TGTGCCAGTAGTATAGACCCTAGCGGGACCTACAATGAGCAGTTCTTC.

The chain carries TRBV11-2 and TRBJ2-5; 13 nucleotides agree with TRBD2. This CDR3 has 16 amino acids. The junction had 10 bases not matched to a gene; V was cut back by 3 bases and J by 9 bases. Germline V gene lookup returns CDR1 SGHAT and CDR2 FQNNGV. CDR3 residues: CASSFGTSGTGSAQYF. The CDR3 region has the DNA TGTGCCAGCAGCTTCGGGACTAGCGGGACCGGGTCGGCCCAGTACTTC.

V gene TRBV15 combines with J gene TRBJ2-7; 10 bases match TRBD2. Germline V CDR1 and CDR2: LNHNV, YYDKDF (reference sequence). The CDR3 is 15 amino acids. V was pared by 5 bases and J by 2 bases, with 6 bases of the junction left unmatched. CDR3 DNA: TGTGCCACCAGCCGGCCCACTAGCGGGACCTACGAGCAGTACTTC. This translates into CATSRPTSGTYEQYF. The entire variable domain, with the rest obtained from reference TRBV15 and TRBJ2-7, is as follows: DAMVIQNPRYQVTQFGKPVTLSCSQTLNHNVMYWYQQKSSQAPKLLFHYYDKDFNNEADTPDNFQSRRPNTSFCFLDIRSPGLGDTAMYLCATSRPTSGTYEQYFGPGTRLTVT.

CDR3 DNA: TGCAGCGTTGAAGATCTCGGGGCGACAGGGAACACTGAAGCTTTCTTT. Protein product: CSVEDLGATGNTEAFF. This chain connects TRBV29-1 to TRBJ1-1; possible D gene TRBD1, 6 bases. The CDR3 spans 16 residues. Germline-derived CDR1 and CDR2 are SQVTM and ANQGSEA. V was cut by 0 bases and J by 1 base, with 15 bases left in between.

The chain recombines TRBV5-5 with TRBJ2-6; no definite D call. With 2 bases removed from V and 1 base from J, the gap between germline ends came to 10 bases. This CDR3 has 16 residues. Germline loops: CDR1 SGHKS, CDR2 YYEKEE (reference sequence). The CDR3 sequence is CASSFQPRSGANVLTF. CDR3 nucleotide sequence: TGTGCCAGCAGCTTCCAACCCCGATCTGGGGCCAACGTCCTGACTTTC. The full variable domain, in which reference TRBV5-5 and TRBJ2-6 provide the parts outside the CDR3, is DAGVTQSPTHLIKTRGQQVTLRCSPISGHKSVSWYQQVLGQGPQFIFQYYEKEERGRGNFPDRFSARQFPNYSSELNVNALLLGDSALYLCASSFQPRSGANVLTFGAGSRLTVL.

The genes are TRBV5-1 and TRBJ2-1; no clear D. CDR3 size: 16 residues. Germline CDR1 is SGHRS and CDR2 is YFSETQ. The V end lost 0 bases, the J end lost 0 bases, and 10 bases lay between the germline ends. DNA of the CDR3: TGCGCCAGCAGCTTGGGAGCGCAGAGCTCCTACAATGAGCAGTTCTTC. Amino acids: CASSLGAQSSYNEQFF.

V and J are TRBV18 and TRBJ2-5, with TRBD2 matching 14 bases. The CDR3 is made up of 15 amino acids. Trimming took 2 bases from V and 4 from J; bases not matched to a gene: 0. Germline CDR1 and CDR2: KGHSH and LQKENI. The CDR3 spells CASSPGLAGGETQYF. The CDR3 region has the DNA TGTGCCAGCTCACCAGGACTAGCGGGAGGAGAGACCCAGTACTTC.

V usage is TRBV19 and J usage is TRBJ1-5, with 10 bases matching TRBD1. The CDR3 is made up of 17 amino acids. With V trimmed by 6 bases and J by 0 bases, 8 bases remained unmatched. The germline gives CDR1 LNHDA, CDR2 SQIVND (reference sequence). The CDR3 region has the DNA TGTGCCAGTAGGAGGGACAGGGGATATTCTAGCAATCAGCCCCAGCATTTT. This gives the protein CASRRDRGYSSNQPQHF.

The V call is TRBV19, the J call TRBJ2-5, with D uncertain. V was cut by 10 bases and J by 5 bases, with 26 bases left in between. This CDR3 contains 16 residues. Germline V gene data show CDR1 as LNHDA and CDR2 as SQIVND (reference sequence). The CDR3 loop is CATGETLDIILETQYF. As DNA, the CDR3 is TGTGCCACCGGAGAGACTCTAGACATAATTTTGGAGACCCAGTACTTC.

In DNA, the CDR3 is TGTGCCAGCAGTTCGGCCCCGTCGGGGAGTGATGGCTACACCTTC. Its translation is CASSSAPSGSDGYTF. The rearrangement links TRBV6-6 to TRBJ1-2; D unresolved. V gave up 4 bases and J gave up 6 bases, with 18 bases separating them. The CDR3 is 15 residues long. Germline-derived CDR1 and CDR2 are MNHNY and SVGAGI (reference sequence).

The V gene is TRBV5-1, the J gene TRBJ2-5, with D possibly matching TRBD1 (7 bases). Germline assignment: CDR1 SGHRS and CDR2 YFSETQ. This CDR3 has 13 residues. With 4 bases removed from V and 2 bases from J, the gap between germline ends came to 9 bases. CDR3 region: CASSQGGQETQYF. CDR3 DNA: TGCGCCAGCAGCCAGGGGGGTCAAGAGACCCAGTACTTC.

Many counts were recorded for this clone. The genes are TRBV7-9 and TRBJ1-1, with 9 bases that match TRBD1. Germline CDR1 is SEHNR and CDR2 is FQNEAQ (reference sequence). V dropped 5 bases and J dropped 0; count of bases not matched to a gene: 10. CDR3 length equals 17 residues. CDR3 DNA: TGTGCCAGCAGCCCCGGGACAGGGCGTCCGATGAACACTGAAGCTTTCTTT. It specifies CASSPGTGRPMNTEAFF.

The chain couples TRBV6-4 to TRBJ2-1; 8 positions agree with TRBD1. Germline CDR1 MRHNA, CDR2 SNTAGT. This CDR3 region has 15 residues. V lost 5 bases to trimming and J lost 7 bases; unmatched junction nucleotides: 10. The CDR3 DNA reads as TGTGCCAGCAGTTCAGGACAGGGTCTGAATAATGAGCAGTTCTTC. It specifies CASSSGQGLNNEQFF.

The gene calls are TRBV15 and TRBJ2-1; possibly TRBD2 for D (5 bases). CDR3 length: 14 amino acids. Germline-derived CDR1 and CDR2 are LNHNV and YYDKDF (reference sequence). Trimming cost V 1 base and J 8 bases, with 12 bases left between them. CDR3 DNA: TGTGCCACCAGCAGAGTTTGGGCCGGGGATGAGCAGTTCTTC. Its translation is CATSRVWAGDEQFF. The full variable domain, rest sourced from reference TRBV15 and TRBJ2-1, is DAMVIQNPRYQVTQFGKPVTLSCSQTLNHNVMYWYQQKSSQAPKLLFHYYDKDFNNEADTPDNFQSRRPNTSFCFLDIRSPGLGDTAMYLCATSRVWAGDEQFFGPGTRLTVL.

This clone was seen only a few times. The genes are TRBV19 and TRBJ2-1, with D possibly being TRBD2 (6 bases). Trimming removed 3 bases from V and 6 bases from J, with 15 bases in between. This CDR3 is built from 15 residues. CDR1 LNHDA and CDR2 SQIVND come from the germline V gene (reference sequence). CDR3 protein: CASSMLSSEVNEQFF. The DNA for the CDR3 is TGTGCCAGTAGTATGCTGTCTAGCGAGGTCAATGAGCAGTTCTTC.

About this clone itself: The sample holds other DNA sequences that translate to the same CDR3. The gene calls are TRBV5-4 and TRBJ2-7; weak D call: TRBD1 (6 bases). Germline assignment: CDR1 SGHNT and CDR2 YYREEE (reference sequence). The CDR3 has 15 amino acids. Trimming took off 0 bases at V and 0 bases at J, with 10 bases between the two ends. CDR3 sequence (DNA): TGTGCCAGCAGCTTGGGGGGGCAGTCCTCCTACGAGCAGTACTTC. It codes for CASSLGGQSSYEQYF.

This clone was counted once. This chain links TRBV7-6 with TRBJ2-3; 7 bases map to TRBD2. CDR3 length equals 12 residues. CDR1 is SGHVS and CDR2 is FNYEAQ in the germline V gene. The ends lost 5 bases at V and 15 bases at J; junction bases unmatched: 11. CDR3 nucleotide sequence: TGTGCCAGCAGCCCCCCGGCGGGAGTGCGATATTTT. It yields the protein CASSPPAGVRYF.

The chain carries TRBV25-1 and TRBJ2-2; no firm D call. This CDR3 has 17 amino acids. V gave up 1 base and J gave up 1 base, with 13 bases separating them. Germline CDR1 reads MGHDK; CDR2 reads SYGVNS. CDR3 nucleotide sequence: TGTGCCAGCAGTGAATCGGTCAGGAGAGGGAACACCGGGGAGCTGTTTTTT. Its translation is CASSESVRRGNTGELFF. Full variable domain (missing parts from reference TRBV25-1 and TRBJ2-2): EADIYQTPRYLVIGTGKKITLECSQTMGHDKMYWYQQDPGMELHLIHYSYGVNSTEKGDLSSESTVSRIRTEHFPLTLESARPSHTSQYLCASSESVRRGNTGELFFGEGSRLTVL.

This chain links TRBV30 with TRBJ1-6; D ambiguous. The V and J ends lost 4 bases and 4 bases respectively, with 23 bases between them. Germline CDR1 reads GTSNPN; CDR2 reads SVGIG (reference sequence). CDR3 length: 18 residues. The CDR3, as DNA: TGTGCCTGGAACCCTCCCGGAGGCCCCTCGGGTTATAATTCACCCCTCCACTTT. Its protein is CAWNPPGGPSGYNSPLHF.

This clone was counted many times. Other DNA sequences from this sample encode an identical CDR3 as well. The genes are TRBV30 and TRBJ2-3; perhaps TRBD1 as D (6 bases). The CDR3 totals 14 residues. V was trimmed by 4 bases and J by 0 bases, leaving 11 bases between them. Germline loops: CDR1 GTSNPN, CDR2 SVGIG (reference sequence). The CDR3 sequence is CAWMRGRSTDTQYF. The CDR3 region has the DNA TGTGCCTGGATGAGGGGGAGAAGCACAGATACGCAGTATTTT.

This clone came up once. The sample has other DNA sequences that encode this CDR3 too. The chain couples TRBV19 to TRBJ2-5; 7 positions agree with TRBD1. The V gene's germline CDR1 is LNHDA and CDR2 SQIVND (reference sequence). The CDR3 totals 13 residues. After removal of 4 bases from V and 2 bases from J, the junction contained 1 base not matched to a gene. The CDR3: CASSRGQQETQYF. CDR3 DNA sequence: TGTGCCAGTAGTAGGGGACAGCAAGAGACCCAGTACTTC.

This clone turned up a few times. The V call is TRBV11-1, the J call TRBJ2-7, with D maybe TRBD1 (7 bases). V gave up 4 bases and J gave up 2 bases, with 18 bases separating them. The germline V gene has CDR1 SGHAT and CDR2 FQDESV (reference sequence). The CDR3 totals 16 residues. DNA of the CDR3: TGTGCCAGCAGCTCCGACGGGGGACAGTCGACCTACGAGCAGTACTTC. It encodes CASSSDGGQSTYEQYF.

The chain combines TRBV6-5 with TRBJ1-1; 11 bases line up with TRBD1. From germline, CDR1 is MNHEY and CDR2 SVGAGI. With V trimmed by 6 bases and J by 8 bases, 8 bases remained unmatched. The CDR3 spans 14 residues. The CDR3 protein is CASSRGQGAREAFF. The DNA for the CDR3 is TGTGCCAGCAGCCGCGGACAGGGGGCGAGGGAAGCTTTCTTT.

The chain couples TRBV14 to TRBJ2-1, with 8 nucleotides matching TRBD2. CDR1 SGHDN and CDR2 FVKESK come from the germline V gene. This CDR3 spans 11 amino acids. V gave up 5 bases and J gave up 15 bases; unmatched junction bases: 6. CDR3 in DNA: TGTGCCAGCAGCTCCGGCGGGAGGAGGTTCTTC. Protein sequence: CASSSGGRRFF.

The chain carries TRBV6-6 and TRBJ2-5, with 7 bases aligning to TRBD1. Germline CDR1 reads MNHNY; CDR2 reads SVGAGI (reference sequence). Trimming at V came to 0 bases and at J to 5 bases, leaving 9 bases not matched to a gene. This CDR3 is 16 amino acids long. The CDR3 spells CASSYSVGGLGETQYF. In DNA form, the CDR3 reads TGTGCCAGCAGTTACTCGGTAGGGGGCCTCGGGGAGACCCAGTACTTC.